Listed here are 15 T cell receptor beta chains from one sample, sequenced in a study of somatic mutations in cytotoxic T cells in rheumatoid arthritis. Using immunoSEQ multiplex PCR, the repertoire was profiled, and TCRdb retains in-frame clones only, with some absent. The top ten hold less than 45% of the sample, which has approximately 7,900 clones, more than 65% seen once. The specimen sequenced was CD8+ T cells sorted from blood. Receptors were obtained from an adult with rheumatoid arthritis.

The V call is TRBV27, the J call TRBJ1-2; no firm D call. This CDR3 has 13 amino acids. Trimming left V 5 bases short and J 3 bases short, with 10 bases between. The germline V gene encodes CDR1 MNHEY and CDR2 SMNVEV (reference sequence). CDR3 sequence: CASSPDGYYGYTF. The CDR3, as DNA: TGTGCCAGCAGTCCCGACGGATACTATGGCTACACCTTC.

V is TRBV19 and J is TRBJ1-1, with TRBD1 matching 8 bases. The CDR3 totals 14 residues. Losses at the gene ends were 5 bases for V and 4 bases for J; bases not matched to a gene: 6. The germline V gene encodes CDR1 LNHDA and CDR2 SQIVND (reference sequence). CDR3 sequence reads: CASSPSGQGTEAFF. CDR3 sequence (DNA): TGTGCCAGTAGTCCATCCGGACAGGGCACTGAAGCTTTCTTT.

The sample holds a few counts of this clone. The chain uses TRBV19 and TRBJ2-7; D possibly corresponds to TRBD1 (5 bases). Trimming took 3 bases from V and 3 from J, leaving 9 bases between them. This CDR3 contains 13 residues. CDR1 and CDR2 (germline): LNHDA, SQIVND (reference sequence). In DNA, the CDR3 is TGTGCCAGTAGTATTGGACAACTCTACGAGCAGTACTTC. It translates to CASSIGQLYEQYF. The full variable domain, completed using reference TRBV19 and TRBJ2-7, is DGGITQSPKYLFRKEGQNVTLSCEQNLNHDAMYWYRQDPGQGLRLIYYSQIVNDFQKGDIAEGYSVSREKKESFPLTVTSAQKNPTAFYLCASSIGQLYEQYFGPGTRLTVT.

The rearrangement joins TRBV27 to TRBJ2-7, with D unresolved. This CDR3 contains 13 residues. Looked up from germline, CDR1 is MNHEY and CDR2 is SMNVEV (reference sequence). Trimming took 2 bases from V and 0 from J, leaving 5 bases between them. This CDR3 reads CASSLRASYEQYF. CDR3 nucleotide sequence: TGTGCCAGCAGTTTAAGGGCCTCCTACGAGCAGTACTTC.

J is TRBJ2-7 and V is TRBV5-1; TRBD2 might be the D (5 bases). Between the trimmed V and J ends, which lost 3 bases and 3 bases, there was a span of 13 bases. The length of the CDR3 is 14 residues. The germline V gene has CDR1 SGHRS and CDR2 YFSETQ. CDR3 nucleotides: TGCGCCAGCAGCTGGAGGACGGGTAACTACGAGCAGTACTTC. This translates into CASSWRTGNYEQYF.

The genes are TRBV4-1 and TRBJ2-5; D might be TRBD2 (6 bases). The CDR3 covers 15 residues. V lost 1 base, J lost 5 bases, and 14 bases lay in between. CDR1 MGHRA and CDR2 YSYEKL come from the germline V gene. This CDR3 is CASSQGGGLGETQYF. As DNA, the CDR3 is TGCGCCAGCAGCCAAGGTGGAGGGCTTGGGGAGACCCAGTACTTC.

The rearrangement joins TRBV2 to TRBJ1-3, with TRBD1 as a possible D gene (5 bases). Germline CDR1 and CDR2: SNHLY and FYNNEI. With 8 bases removed from V and 0 bases from J, the gap between germline ends came to 8 bases. This CDR3 has 13 residues. The CDR3: CASQGVSGNTIYF. The CDR3 DNA sequence: TGTGCCAGCCAAGGGGTCTCTGGAAACACCATATATTTT. Full variable domain (missing parts from reference TRBV2 and TRBJ1-3): EPEVTQTPSHQVTQMGQEVILRCVPISNHLYFYWYRQILGQKVEFLVSFYNNEISEKSEIFDDQFSVERPDGSNFTLKIRSTKLEDSAMYFCASQGVSGNTIYFGEGSWLTVV.

DNA of the CDR3: TGTGCCATCAGCCGGGACAGGGGGTTCCTTGGAGGCACTGAAGCTTTCTTT. Its protein is CAISRDRGFLGGTEAFF. The chain combines TRBV10-3 with TRBJ1-1; 11 nucleotides line up with TRBD1. Trimming removed 6 bases from V and 4 bases from J; junction bases left unmatched: 13. The CDR3 runs 17 residues. Germline V CDR1 and CDR2: ENHRY, SYGVKD.

The chain couples TRBV4-2 to TRBJ2-7, with D unresolved. Germline V gene data show CDR1 as LGHNA and CDR2 as YNFKEQ. Trimming took off 4 bases at V and 0 bases at J, with 10 bases between the two ends. The CDR3 has 14 residues. CDR3 in DNA: TGTGCCAGCAGCCTCGTTGCGACCTCCTACGAGCAGTACTTC. This sequence encodes CASSLVATSYEQYF.

The table lists this clone with a count of one. The gene calls are TRBV2 and TRBJ2-2, with TRBD2 matching over 11 bases. The CDR3 has 18 residues. The junction had 14 bases not matched to a gene; V was cut back by 8 bases and J by 3 bases. Germline CDR1 reads SNHLY; CDR2 reads FYNNEI. The CDR3, as DNA: TGTGCCAGCGATGAGGGAACTAGCGGGAGACGGTACACCGGGGAGCTGTTTTTT. Encoded protein: CASDEGTSGRRYTGELFF.

The chain links TRBV6-5 to TRBJ2-2; D is possibly TRBD1 (6 bases). Trimming removed 0 bases at V and 4 bases at J, with 12 bases between. Germline V gene data show CDR1 as MNHEY and CDR2 as SVGAGI. The CDR3 totals 16 residues. The CDR3 here is CASSYSNRATTGELFF. The DNA of the CDR3 is TGTGCCAGCAGTTACTCGAACAGGGCGACCACCGGGGAGCTGTTTTTT.

CDR3 bases: TGCGCCAGCAGCTTGTCCTCGCGGGCCGAGCAGTTCTTC. Translation gives CASSLSSRAEQFF. This chain links TRBV5-1 with TRBJ2-1, with a weak D call TRBD2 (5 bases). This CDR3 is built from 13 residues. V gave up 1 base and J gave up 10 bases, with 12 bases separating them. CDR1 SGHRS and CDR2 YFSETQ come from the germline V gene.

The rearrangement joins TRBV2 to TRBJ2-3; the D is unclear. The CDR3 runs to 11 residues. Germline assignment: CDR1 SNHLY and CDR2 FYNNEI. V dropped 7 bases and J dropped 3 bases, with 5 bases sitting between them. The CDR3 loop reads CASMGTDTQYF. CDR3 nucleotides: TGTGCCAGCATGGGGACAGATACGCAGTATTTT. The full variable domain, in which reference TRBV2 and TRBJ2-3 provide the parts outside the CDR3, is EPEVTQTPSHQVTQMGQEVILRCVPISNHLYFYWYRQILGQKVEFLVSFYNNEISEKSEIFDDQFSVERPDGSNFTLKIRSTKLEDSAMYFCASMGTDTQYFGPGTRLTVL.

The V and J genes are TRBV4-1 and TRBJ1-1, with TRBD1 as a possible D gene (5 bases). Trimming cost V 4 bases and J 0 bases, with 9 bases left between them. The CDR3 loop spans 14 amino acids. Germline V lookup: CDR1 MGHRA, CDR2 YSYEKL. The CDR3 loop is CASSLDKLNTEAFF. CDR3 nucleotide sequence: TGCGCCAGCAGCCTGGACAAGTTGAACACTGAAGCTTTCTTT.

V is TRBV5-5 and J is TRBJ2-2, with D unresolved. CDR3 length equals 15 residues. Germline loops: CDR1 SGHKS, CDR2 YYEKEE (reference sequence). Trimming took 0 bases from V and 0 from J, leaving 6 bases between them. CDR3 amino acids: CASSLGPPNTGELFF. In nucleotides, the CDR3 is TGTGCCAGCAGCTTGGGACCGCCGAACACCGGGGAGCTGTTTTTT.